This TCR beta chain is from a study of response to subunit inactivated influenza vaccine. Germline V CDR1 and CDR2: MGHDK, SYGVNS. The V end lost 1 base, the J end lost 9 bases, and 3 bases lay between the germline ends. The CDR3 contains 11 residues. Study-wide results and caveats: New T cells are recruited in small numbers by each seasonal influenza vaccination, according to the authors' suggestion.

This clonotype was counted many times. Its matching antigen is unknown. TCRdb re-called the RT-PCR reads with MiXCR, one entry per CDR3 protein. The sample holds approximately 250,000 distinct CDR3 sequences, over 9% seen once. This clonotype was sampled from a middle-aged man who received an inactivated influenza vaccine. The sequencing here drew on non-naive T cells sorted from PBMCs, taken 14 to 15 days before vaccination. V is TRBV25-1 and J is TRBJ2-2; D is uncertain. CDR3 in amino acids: CASSESRELFF. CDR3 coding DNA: TGTGCCAGCAGTGAATCCCGGGAGCTGTTTTTT.